Below, 4 T cell receptor beta chains from the same sample are listed, as sequenced in a study of T cell repertoires in cytomegalovirus infection. MiXCR, applied by TCRdb to the reads, yields one record per CDR3 protein. This table has over 150,000 distinct CDR3 sequences, roughly a fifth appearing once. The specimen was PBMCs. These receptors originate from a human donor in good health (CMV status not recorded). Some clones in this sample may be carry-over from other donors' samples.

This rearrangement joins TRBV7-2 to TRBJ2-1, with 7 nucleotides matching TRBD2. The V and J ends lost 3 bases and 2 bases, in that order; junction bases with no gene match: 7. The CDR3 spans 16 residues. The germline CDR1 and CDR2 sequences are SGHTA and FQGNSA. The CDR3 protein is CASSFRGRAPYNEQFF. CDR3 DNA: TGTGCCAGCAGCTTTCGGGGGAGGGCCCCCTACAATGAGCAGTTCTTC.

This clonotype was seen a few times. The V call is TRBV6-5, the J call TRBJ2-2; TRBD2 aligns across 11 bases. Germline V gives CDR1 MNHEY, CDR2 SVGAGI. The CDR3 totals 12 residues. V shed 10 bases, J shed 10 bases, and the junction held 5 bases outside the gene matches. CDR3 region: CATTSGATELFF. CDR3 sequence (DNA): TGTGCCACGACTAGCGGGGCGACGGAGCTGTTTTTT.

This clonotype was found a few times. This rearrangement joins TRBV19 to TRBJ2-1; D is perhaps TRBD2 (5 bases). The V and J ends lost 3 bases and 0 bases respectively, with 9 bases between them. Germline V gene lookup returns CDR1 LNHDA and CDR2 SQIVND (reference sequence). The CDR3 runs 15 residues. Written as DNA, the CDR3 is TGTGCCAGTAGTATCCGGGGAAGCTCCTACAATGAGCAGTTCTTC. Translation: CASSIRGSSYNEQFF.

As regards this clonotype: A read error may explain this, as a much larger clone is one base away. V and J are TRBV7-2 and TRBJ1-1, with D uncertain. The CDR3 contains 16 residues. The V end was cut by 6 bases, the J end by 1 base, with 18 bases between. Germline V lookup: CDR1 SGHTA, CDR2 FQGNSA. The CDR3 bases are TGTGCCAGCAGTCAAGAAACGTTCTTTACGAACACTGAAGCTTTCTTT. Its protein product is CASSQETFFTNTEAFF.